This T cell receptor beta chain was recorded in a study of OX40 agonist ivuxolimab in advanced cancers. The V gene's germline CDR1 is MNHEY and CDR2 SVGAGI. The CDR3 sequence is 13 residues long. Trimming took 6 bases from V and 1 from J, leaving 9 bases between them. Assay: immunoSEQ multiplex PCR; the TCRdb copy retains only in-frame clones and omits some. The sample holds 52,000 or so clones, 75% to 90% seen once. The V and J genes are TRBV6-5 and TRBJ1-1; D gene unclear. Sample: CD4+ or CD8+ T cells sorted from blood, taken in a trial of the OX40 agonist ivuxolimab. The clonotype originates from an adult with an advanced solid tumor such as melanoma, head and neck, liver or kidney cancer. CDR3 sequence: CASRPASNTEAFF. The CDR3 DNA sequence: TGTGCCAGCAGGCCTGCCTCGAACACTGAAGCTTTCTTT.